This T cell receptor (beta chain) stems from a study of blood T cell repertoires in COVID-19. The table came from immunoSEQ multiplex PCR; TCRdb's copy has only in-frame clones and leaves some out. This sample yields 360,000 or so clones, of which roughly 89% are seen a single time; 3.9% belongs to the top ten. The Seattle patients, enrolled during active infection, were followed longitudinally. This CDR3 contains 17 residues. In germline, CDR1 is KGHSH, CDR2 LQKENI. V trimming: 2 bases; J trimming: 1 base; junction bases outside the gene matches: 10. The sequencing sample was made of peripheral blood. The origin of this receptor is a woman aged 55-69 years with COVID-19, enrolled during active disease. The chain is built from TRBV18 and TRBJ1-1, with 7 nucleotides matching TRBD1. The CDR3 DNA follows: TGTGCCAGCTCACCAAGGGACAGATTTTTGGGGAACACTGAAGCTTTCTTT. Encoded protein: CASSPRDRFLGNTEAFF.